The source of this TCR beta chain is a study of identical twins. Findings of the study overall: The abundant beta clonotypes from cord blood had fewer insertions, and memory repertoires had none of this. The study based its conclusions on cross-sectional statistical analysis and did not follow the same donors.

The table lists this clonotype with many counts. Its antigen is as yet unknown. From the 5' RACE reads, TCRdb called clonotypes with MiXCR, one entry per CDR3 protein. The table records 640,000 or so distinct CDR3 sequences, around 6.1% of them present only once. The CDR3 length is 13 residues. V dropped 7 bases and J dropped 0 bases, with 7 bases sitting between them. The specimen sequenced was naive T cells sorted from blood. The rearrangement joins TRBV12-3 or TRBV12-4 to TRBJ2-1; D unclear. The source is a man between 18 and 35 years old in good health. CDR3 DNA sequence: TGTGCCAGCACCAGAATCTCCTACAATGAGCAGTTCTTC. Translated: CASTRISYNEQFF.